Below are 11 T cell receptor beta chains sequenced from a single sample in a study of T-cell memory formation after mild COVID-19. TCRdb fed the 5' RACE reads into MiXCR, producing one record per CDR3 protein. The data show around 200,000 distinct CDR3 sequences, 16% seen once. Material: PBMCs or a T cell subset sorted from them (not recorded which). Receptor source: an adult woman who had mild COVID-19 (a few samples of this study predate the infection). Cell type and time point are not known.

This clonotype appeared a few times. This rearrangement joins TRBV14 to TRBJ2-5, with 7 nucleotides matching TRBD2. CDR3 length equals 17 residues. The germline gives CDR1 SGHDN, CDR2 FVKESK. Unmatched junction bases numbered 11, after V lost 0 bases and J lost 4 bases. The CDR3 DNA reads TGTGCCAGCAGCCAAGAAGGGAAGGGAGTAGCGGGAGAGACCCAGTACTTC. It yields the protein CASSQEGKGVAGETQYF.

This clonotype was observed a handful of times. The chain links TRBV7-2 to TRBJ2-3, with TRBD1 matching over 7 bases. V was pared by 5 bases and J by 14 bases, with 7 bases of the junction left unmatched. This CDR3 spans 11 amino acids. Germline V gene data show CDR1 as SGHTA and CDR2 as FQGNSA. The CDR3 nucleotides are TGTGCCAGCAGCCGGGGACAGTTTACGTATTTT. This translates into CASSRGQFTYF.

The CDR3 DNA reads TGTGCCGTCGTCGGGGCCCTGGAAAAGCAGTACTTC. As protein: CAVVGALEKQYF. The chain links TRBV7-9 to TRBJ2-7, with D perhaps being TRBD1 or TRBD2 (5 bases each). There are 12 residues in the CDR3. Trimming cost V 11 bases and J 8 bases, with 19 bases left between them. Germline loops: CDR1 SEHNR, CDR2 FQNEAQ (reference sequence).

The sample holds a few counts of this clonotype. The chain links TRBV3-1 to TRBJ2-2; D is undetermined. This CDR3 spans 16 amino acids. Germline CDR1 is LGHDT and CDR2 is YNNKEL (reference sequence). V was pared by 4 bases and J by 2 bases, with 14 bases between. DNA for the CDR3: TGTGCCAGCAGCCCCCCCCTCCGGGCTAACACCGGGGAGCTGTTTTTT. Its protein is CASSPPLRANTGELFF. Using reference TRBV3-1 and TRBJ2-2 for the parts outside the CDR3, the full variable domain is DTAVSQTPKYLVTQMGNDKSIKCEQNLGHDTMYWYKQDSKKFLKIMFSYNNKELIINETVPNRFSPKSPDKAHLNLHINSLELGDSAVYFCASSPPLRANTGELFFGEGSRLTVL.

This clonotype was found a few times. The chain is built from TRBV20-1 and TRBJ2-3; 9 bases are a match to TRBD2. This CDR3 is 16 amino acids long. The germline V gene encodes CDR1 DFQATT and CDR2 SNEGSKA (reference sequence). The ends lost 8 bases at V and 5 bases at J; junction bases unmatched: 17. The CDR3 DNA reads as TGCAGTTCCTATTTGGTGGCTAGCGGGGATAAAGATACGCAGTATTTT. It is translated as CSSYLVASGDKDTQYF.

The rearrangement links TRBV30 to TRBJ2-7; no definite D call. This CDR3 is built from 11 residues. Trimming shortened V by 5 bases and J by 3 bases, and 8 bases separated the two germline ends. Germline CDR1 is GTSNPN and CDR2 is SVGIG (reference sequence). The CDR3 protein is CAWRSNYEQYF. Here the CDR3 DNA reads TGTGCCTGGCGGAGTAACTACGAGCAGTACTTC.

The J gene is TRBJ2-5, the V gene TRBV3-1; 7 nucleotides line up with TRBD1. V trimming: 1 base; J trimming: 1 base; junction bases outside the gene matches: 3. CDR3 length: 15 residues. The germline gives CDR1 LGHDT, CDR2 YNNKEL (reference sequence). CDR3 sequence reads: CASSQGGGSQETQYF. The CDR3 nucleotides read TGTGCCAGCAGCCAAGGAGGGGGCTCCCAAGAGACCCAGTACTTC.

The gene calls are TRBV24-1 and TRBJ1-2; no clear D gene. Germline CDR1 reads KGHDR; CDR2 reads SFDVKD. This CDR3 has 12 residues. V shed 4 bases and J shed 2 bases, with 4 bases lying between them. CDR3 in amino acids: CATSELNYGYTF. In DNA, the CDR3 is TGTGCCACCAGTGAACTGAACTATGGCTACACCTTC.

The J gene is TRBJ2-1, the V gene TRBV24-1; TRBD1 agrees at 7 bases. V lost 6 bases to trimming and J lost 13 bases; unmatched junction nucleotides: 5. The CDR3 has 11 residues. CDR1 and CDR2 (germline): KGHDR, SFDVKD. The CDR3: CATSSDRVQFF. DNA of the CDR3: TGTGCCACCAGTTCAGACAGGGTACAGTTCTTC.

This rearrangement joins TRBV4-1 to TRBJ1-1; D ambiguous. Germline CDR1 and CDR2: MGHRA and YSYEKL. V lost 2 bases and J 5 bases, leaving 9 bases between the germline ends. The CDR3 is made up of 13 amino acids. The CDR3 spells CASSQREVTEAFF. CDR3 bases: TGCGCCAGCAGCCAACGGGAAGTTACTGAAGCTTTCTTT.

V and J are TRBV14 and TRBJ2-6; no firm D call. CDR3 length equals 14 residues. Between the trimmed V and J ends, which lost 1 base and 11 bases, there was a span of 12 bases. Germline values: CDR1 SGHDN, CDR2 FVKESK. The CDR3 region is CASSQGGAFHVLTF. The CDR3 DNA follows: TGTGCCAGCAGCCAAGGAGGCGCGTTTCACGTCCTGACTTTC.